Each of the 11 T cell receptor beta chains below was sequenced from the same sample in a study of liver allograft versus peripheral blood T cells. The overall study: Graft-liver T cell receptor repertoires were compared against recipient peripheral blood repertoires.

TCRdb re-derived calls from the reads in MiXCR, one entry per CDR3 protein. The sample has fewer than 15,000 distinct CDR3 sequences, under 20% seen once. These receptors came from a human patient who had a liver transplant. Some T cells may arise from the graft donor.

This clonotype is termed medium-sized. The J gene is TRBJ1-6, the V gene TRBV19; 11 bases fit TRBD1. The germline gives CDR1 LNHDA, CDR2 SQIVND (reference sequence). Trimming cost V 7 bases and J 10 bases; bases outside gene matches: 6. This CDR3 has 14 amino acids. CDR3 sequence: CASTADRGQSPLHF. As DNA, the CDR3 is TGTGCCAGTACCGCGGACAGGGGGCAATCACCCCTCCACTTT.

The sample holds many counts of this clonotype. V is TRBV7-2 and J is TRBJ1-1, with D unresolved. The CDR3 is made up of 15 amino acids. Germline assignment: CDR1 SGHTA and CDR2 FQGNSA. V was trimmed by 5 bases and J by 0 bases, leaving 13 bases between them. CDR3 nucleotide sequence: TGTGCCAGCAGCCCCTACAGCACTTTGAACACTGAAGCTTTCTTT. Amino acids: CASSPYSTLNTEAFF.

The gene calls are TRBV5-1 and TRBJ2-2; D perhaps matches TRBD1 (5 bases). The germline V gene encodes CDR1 SGHRS and CDR2 YFSETQ. CDR3 size: 12 residues. Trimming pared 10 bases from V and 1 base from J, leaving 8 bases between. As DNA, the CDR3 is TGCGCCGATCAGGGGAACACCGGGGAGCTGTTTTTT. It specifies CADQGNTGELFF.

In its sample, this clonotype was seen many times. The V call is TRBV15, the J call TRBJ1-1; 7 bases are shared with TRBD1. This CDR3 comprises 14 residues. The V and J ends lost 5 bases and 5 bases, in that order; junction bases with no gene match: 8. CDR1 and CDR2 (germline): LNHNV, YYDKDF (reference sequence). DNA of the CDR3: TGTGCCACCAGCTCTCACCTACAGGGGACTGAAGCTTTCTTT. Translated: CATSSHLQGTEAFF.

This clonotype was picked up a small number of times. The J gene is TRBJ2-7, the V gene TRBV5-4; the D gene could be TRBD1 or TRBD2 (5 bases each). V dropped 5 bases and J dropped 6 bases, with 15 bases sitting between them. The CDR3 has 13 residues. From germline, CDR1 is SGHNT and CDR2 YYREEE (reference sequence). CDR3 sequence reads: CASRGQGDPEQYF. The CDR3 nucleotides are TGTGCCAGCAGAGGTCAAGGGGACCCCGAGCAGTACTTC. The variable domain in full, completed from reference TRBV5-4 and TRBJ2-7, reads ETGVTQSPTHLIKTRGQQVTLRCSSQSGHNTVSWYQQALGQGPQFIFQYYREEENGRGNFPPRFSGLQFPNYSSELNVNALELDDSALYLCASRGQGDPEQYFGPGTRLTVT.

This clonotype has at least ten counts. The V and J genes are TRBV5-6 and TRBJ2-1; TRBD1 agrees at 7 bases. The CDR3 consists of 14 residues. After removal of 2 bases from V and 4 bases from J, the junction contained 3 bases not matched to a gene. Germline-derived CDR1 and CDR2 are SGHDT and YYEEEE. CDR3 sequence (DNA): TGTGCCAGCAGCTTCGGGACAGCATACAATGAGCAGTTCTTC. It encodes CASSFGTAYNEQFF.

This clonotype was found many times. The chain recombines TRBV20-1 with TRBJ1-1; D ambiguous. Between the trimmed V and J ends, which lost 5 bases and 5 bases, there was a span of 18 bases. From germline, CDR1 is DFQATT and CDR2 SNEGSKA (reference sequence). The CDR3 has 14 amino acids. CDR3 loop: CSARRIRRPTEAFF. In nucleotides, the CDR3 is TGCAGTGCTCGCCGGATTCGGAGACCGACTGAAGCTTTCTTT.

This clonotype appeared many times. The V and J genes are TRBV18 and TRBJ2-5; D is undetermined. Trimming removed 5 bases at V and 0 bases at J, with 7 bases between. CDR3 length equals 13 residues. Germline V gives CDR1 KGHSH, CDR2 LQKENI. CDR3 sequence reads: CASSSTYQETQYF. The CDR3 DNA reads TGTGCCAGCTCAAGCACCTACCAAGAGACCCAGTACTTC. Full variable domain (remainder filled in from reference TRBV18 and TRBJ2-5): NAGVMQNPRHLVRRRGQEARLRCSPMKGHSHVYWYRQLPEEGLKFMVYLQKENIIDESGMPKERFSAEFPKEGPSILRIQQVVRGDSAAYFCASSSTYQETQYFGPGTRLLVL.

This clonotype ranks as medium-sized. The genes are TRBV7-2 and TRBJ1-6; no clear D gene. The CDR3 length is 13 residues. Germline CDR1 reads SGHTA; CDR2 reads FQGNSA. Trimming left V 5 bases short and J 7 bases short, with 9 bases between. The CDR3 DNA reads TGTGCCAGCAGCCCCGGGAGAAATTCACCCCTCCACTTT. Its translation is CASSPGRNSPLHF.

A word on this clonotype: A much bigger clone sits one base away, suggesting this may be a read error. The chain has TRBV30 and TRBJ1-2, with 10 bases that match TRBD1. The CDR3 loop spans 15 amino acids. Germline-derived CDR1 and CDR2 are GTSNPN and SVGIG (reference sequence). CDR3 bases: TGTGTCTGGAAACGGGACAGGGGAAGGAGATATGGCTACACCTTC. It yields the protein CVWKRDRGRRYGYTF. Supplemented by reference TRBV30 and TRBJ1-2, the full variable domain reads SQTIHQWPATLVQPVGSPLSLECTVEGTSNPNLYWYRQAAGRGLQLLFYSVGIGQISSEVPQNLSASRPQDRQFILSSKKLLLSDSGFYLCVWKRDRGRRYGYTFGSGTRLTVV.

This clonotype is deemed medium-sized. The chain carries TRBV6-5 and TRBJ2-2; TRBD1 might be the D (5 bases). The CDR3 runs 16 residues. CDR1 MNHEY and CDR2 SVGAGI come from the germline V gene. V lost 5 bases and J lost 5, with 18 bases in between. The chain's CDR3 is CASSRPPYRQTGELFF. CDR3 DNA sequence: TGTGCCAGCAGTAGGCCCCCCTATCGACAGACCGGGGAGCTGTTTTTT.